What follows is one T cell receptor (beta chain) and its context. These data originate in a study of PD-L1 blockade in urothelial cancer. Whole-study context: Men with urothelial cancer arising in the bladder made up about nine tenths of the roughly 29 patients. Previous chemotherapy exposure amounted to 0 to 3 regimens for patients.

TCRdb's copy holds only in-frame clones and misses some; the assay was immunoSEQ multiplex PCR. The profile shows approximately 100,000 clones, around 93% of them singletons. Germline V gene lookup returns CDR1 SQVTM and CDR2 ANQGSEA. The V gene end was trimmed by 8 bases and the J gene end by 2 bases; junction bases not matched to a gene: 4. The length of the CDR3 is 13 residues. The sample in question was PBMCs, obtained around atezolizumab (anti-PD-L1) treatment. This TCR was sampled from a woman over 75 with urothelial cancer. This chain connects TRBV29-1 to TRBJ1-2, with 11 bases that match TRBD1. The CDR3 DNA sequence: TGCAGCACTAGGACAGGGGGCAACTATGGCTACACCTTC. This translates into CSTRTGGNYGYTF. The full variable domain, its missing parts supplied by reference TRBV29-1 and TRBJ1-2, is SAVISQKPSRDICQRGTSLTIQCQVDSQVTMMFWYRQQPGQSLTLIATANQGSEATYESGFVIDKFPISRPNLTFSTLTVSNMSPEDSSIYLCSTRTGGNYGYTFGSGTRLTVV.